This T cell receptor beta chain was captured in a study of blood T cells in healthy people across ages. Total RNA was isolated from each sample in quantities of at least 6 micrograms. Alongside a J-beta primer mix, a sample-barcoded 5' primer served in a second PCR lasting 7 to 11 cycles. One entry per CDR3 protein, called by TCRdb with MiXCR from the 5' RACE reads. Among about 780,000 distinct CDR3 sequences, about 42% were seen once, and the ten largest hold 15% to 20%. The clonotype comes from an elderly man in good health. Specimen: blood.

CDR3 bases: TGTGCCACCGGATTCGGGGCACAGTACAATGAGCAGTACTTC. Its protein product is CATGFGAQYNEQYF. The gene calls are TRBV24-1 and TRBJ2-5; either TRBD1 or TRBD2 may supply D (5 bases each). The CDR3 contains 14 residues. Germline lookup yields CDR1 KGHDR and CDR2 SFDVKD. Trimming took off 9 bases at V and 11 bases at J, with 24 bases between the two ends.